These T cell receptor beta chains were read from a single sample in a study of shared clonotypes between healthy human individuals. TCRdb's table, derived via immunoSEQ multiplex PCR, lists solely in-frame clones and lacks some. The table records millions of clones, 93% of them present only once. Input material: naive CD8+ T cells from PBMCs. These receptors were taken from a young man in good health. Some clones in this sample may be carry-over from other donors' samples. CDR3s include the opening cysteine and the closing phenylalanine or tryptophan. The order of the fields is J gene, V gene, CDR3 protein.

>TRBJ2-2|TRBV15
CATSRDQDSDTGELFF
>TRBJ1-4|TRBV27
CASSTRDGTNEKLFF
>TRBJ1-5|TRBV27
CASRLTGVSNQPQHF
>TRBJ2-5|TRBV7-6
CASIPPPTAKETQYF
>TRBJ1-2|TRBV27
CASSLWQGGNYGYTF
>TRBJ2-7|TRBV6-5
CASSYLPGRADEQYF
>TRBJ2-1|TRBV29-1
CSVESPPRGQYNEQFF
>TRBJ2-7|TRBV7-9
CASSWGRDRGFEQYF
>TRBJ2-7|TRBV25-1
CASGQKDEQYF
>TRBJ1-2|TRBV9
CASSPETGHYGYTF
>TRBJ2-3|TRBV11-2
CASSGRDYIVDTQYF
>TRBJ2-1|TRBV7-8
CASSPQRPDVGHEQFF
>TRBJ2-1|TRBV9
CASSVVDGGRAEQFF
>TRBJ2-7|TRBV7-9
CASSPRLAGDGSYEQYF
>TRBJ2-7|TRBV9
CASSTHDSGSRRAYEQYF
>TRBJ1-4|TRBV10-1
CASSDLPGKKLFF
>TRBJ2-6|TRBV4-3
CASSQPQRGVPNSGANVLTF
>TRBJ1-2|TRBV12-5
CASGLPTGTEDNYGYTF
>TRBJ1-2|TRBV6-1
CASSTRTVLNGYTF
>TRBJ2-7|TRBV27
CASSHGLAGDEQYF
>TRBJ2-4|TRBV27
CASSLFGGSKNIQYF
>TRBJ1-1|TRBV19
CASSMLGATEAFF
>TRBJ2-2|TRBV27
CASSIVAPAGELFF